This T cell receptor (beta chain) was sequenced for a study of T-cell memory formation after mild COVID-19. Study overall: For the most part, TCR clusters were specific to one donor. Study observations and caveats: Most CD4+ clones that shrank were in CM and EM, while CD8+ ones turned up in EMRA. Clones that contracted from day 15 to 85 had balanced CD4/CD8; later expanders were CD4+ biased.

TCRdb called the 5' RACE reads again in MiXCR, with one record for every CDR3 protein. The sample carries fewer than 700,000 distinct CDR3 sequences, around 17% recorded once. After removal of 7 bases from V and 6 bases from J, the junction contained 5 bases not matched to a gene. CDR3 size: 13 residues. CDR1 is SGHRS, CDR2 YFSETQ, per germline. In regard to this clonotype: Its antigen is still unknown.

The chain employs TRBV5-1 and TRBJ2-1, with TRBD1 matching over 9 bases. This TCR was recovered from an adult woman who had mild COVID-19 (a few samples of this study predate the infection). Cell type and time point are not known. The sample consisted of PBMCs or a T cell subset sorted from them (not recorded which). The CDR3 spells CASAGQGINEQFF. The CDR3 bases are TGCGCCAGCGCGGGACAGGGTATCAATGAGCAGTTCTTC.